One sample yielded the 5 T cell receptor beta chains listed below, sequenced in a study of cytomegalovirus exposure and HLA in healthy donors. In the PCR, 60 Vbeta and 13 Jbeta primers were used. Libraries were prepared by immunoSEQ multiplex PCR; TCRdb keeps only in-frame clonotypes and omits some of them. The sample yields some 200,000 clones, roughly 80% seen once. Sequenced material: PBMCs. The receptors were sampled from a woman aged 50 to 60 in good health and CMV-seropositive.

CDR3 sequence reads: CASSWDRVREQFF. In nucleotides, the CDR3 is TGTGCCAGCAGCTGGGACAGGGTGCGTGAGCAGTTCTTC. This sequence joins TRBV7-8 and TRBJ2-1; 9 bases line up with TRBD1. With V trimmed by 4 bases and J by 9 bases, 4 bases remained unmatched. This CDR3 region has 13 residues. Germline assignment: CDR1 SGHVS and CDR2 FQNEAQ.

The chain joins TRBV4-3 to TRBJ2-5; D gene unclear. Trimming pared 4 bases from V and 1 base from J, leaving 16 bases between. The CDR3 runs 16 residues. Germline CDR1 is LGHNA and CDR2 is YSLEER. The CDR3 loop reads CASSLYLNGVQETQYF. The CDR3 DNA reads TGCGCCAGCAGCCTCTACTTGAATGGAGTCCAAGAGACCCAGTACTTC.

The chain carries TRBV14 and TRBJ1-6; TRBD1 might be the D (6 bases). CDR1 and CDR2 (germline): SGHDN, FVKESK. V was pared by 5 bases and J by 10 bases, with 12 bases between. CDR3 length equals 13 residues. CDR3 in DNA: TGTGCCAGCAGCACACAGGGAGCCTCACCCCTCCACTTT. Translated, it gives CASSTQGASPLHF.

This clone was recorded only once. This chain connects TRBV7-8 to TRBJ1-2; D possibly corresponds to TRBD1 (5 bases). Germline V gene lookup returns CDR1 SGHVS and CDR2 FQNEAQ. Deletions cut 1 base from V and 0 bases from J, with 9 bases between. There are 15 residues in the CDR3. CDR3 residues: CASSLGQQANYGYTF. The CDR3 DNA reads as TGTGCCAGCAGCTTAGGACAGCAAGCTAACTATGGCTACACCTTC.

The chain is built from TRBV2 and TRBJ2-7, with TRBD1 identical over 10 bases. This CDR3 is built from 13 residues. CDR1 is SNHLY, CDR2 FYNNEI, per germline. Germline trimming cut 8 bases from V and 4 bases from J; bases unmatched to any gene: 5. CDR3 nucleotides: TGTGCCAGCCGACAGGGGGCGGGTTACGAGCAGTACTTC. Translated, it gives CASRQGAGYEQYF.